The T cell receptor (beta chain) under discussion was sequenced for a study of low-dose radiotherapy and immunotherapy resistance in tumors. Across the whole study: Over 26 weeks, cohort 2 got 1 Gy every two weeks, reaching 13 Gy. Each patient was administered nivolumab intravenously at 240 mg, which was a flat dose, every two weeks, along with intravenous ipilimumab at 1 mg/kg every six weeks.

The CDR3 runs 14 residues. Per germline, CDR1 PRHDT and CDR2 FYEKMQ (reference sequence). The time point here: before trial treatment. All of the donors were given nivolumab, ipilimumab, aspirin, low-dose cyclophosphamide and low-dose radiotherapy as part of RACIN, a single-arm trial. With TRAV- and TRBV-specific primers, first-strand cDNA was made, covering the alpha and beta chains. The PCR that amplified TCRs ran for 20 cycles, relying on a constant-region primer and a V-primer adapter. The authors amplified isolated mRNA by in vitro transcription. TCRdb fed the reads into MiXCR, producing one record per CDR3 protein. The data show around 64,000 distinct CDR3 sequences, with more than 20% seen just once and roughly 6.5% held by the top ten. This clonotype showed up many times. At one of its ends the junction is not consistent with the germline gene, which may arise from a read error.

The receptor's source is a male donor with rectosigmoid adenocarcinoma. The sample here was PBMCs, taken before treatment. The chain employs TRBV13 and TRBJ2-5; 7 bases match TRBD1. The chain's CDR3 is CASSFRGHEETQHF. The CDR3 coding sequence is TGTGCCAGCAGCTTTAGGGGGCACGAGGAGACCCAGCACTTC.